These 11 T cell receptor beta chains were sequenced from one sample in a study of cytomegalovirus exposure and HLA in healthy donors (dated by TCRdb to the late 2010s). The library was produced with the immunoSEQ multiplex PCR assay. As stored in TCRdb, this immuneACCESS dataset retains in-frame rearrangements with V and J assigned. A fraction of the clones does not appear; measured against another copy, unresolved V genes explain less than half of the discrepancy, and the remainder lacks a known reason. The sample table contains tens of thousands of clones; only one count was recorded for about 95% of them. Around 1.2% of the sample is taken by the ten largest. Material for sequencing was PBMCs. The receptors derive from a woman aged 18 to 35 in good health and CMV-seronegative.

This clone was picked up one time. The CDR3 coding sequence is TGTGCCAGCAGTTTATCGCGGCCCGCGGAGAGTTGTCGGGTAAGGAGCTCTGGAAACACCATATATTTT. Translation gives CASSLSRPAESCRVRSSGNTIYF. This chain connects TRBV27 to TRBJ1-3; D remains ambiguous. V lost 0 bases to trimming and J lost 0 bases, with 30 bases between them. Germline lookup yields CDR1 MNHEY and CDR2 SMNVEV (reference sequence). This CDR3 has 23 residues.

The chain recombines TRBV5-4 with TRBJ1-2; no reliable D call. The CDR3 is 14 amino acids. The germline V gene has CDR1 SGHNT and CDR2 YYREEE (reference sequence). V was shortened by 4 bases and J by 0 bases, with 10 bases between the two germline ends. CDR3 bases: TGTGCCAGCAGCCCCCGTCCAGCTAACTATGGCTACACCTTC. The encoded protein is CASSPRPANYGYTF. The complete variable domain, with remaining parts taken from reference TRBV5-4 and TRBJ1-2, reads ETGVTQSPTHLIKTRGQQVTLRCSSQSGHNTVSWYQQALGQGPQFIFQYYREEENGRGNFPPRFSGLQFPNYSSELNVNALELDDSALYLCASSPRPANYGYTFGSGTRLTVV.

The chain carries TRBV9 and TRBJ2-7; 10 bases align to TRBD2. The junction had 13 bases not matched to a gene; V was cut back by 4 bases and J by 0 bases. Germline V gene lookup returns CDR1 SGDLS and CDR2 YYNGEE. There are 18 residues in the CDR3. CDR3 sequence: CASSPRPPLAGASYEQYF. DNA of the CDR3: TGTGCCAGCAGCCCCAGACCTCCCCTAGCGGGGGCCTCCTACGAGCAGTACTTC.

This clone was seen once. The chain uses TRBV25-1 and TRBJ1-4; TRBD1 is a possible D gene (5 bases). Trimming shortened V by 2 bases and J by 5 bases, and 18 bases separated the two germline ends. The CDR3 sequence is 17 residues long. Per germline, CDR1 MGHDK and CDR2 SYGVNS. The CDR3 coding sequence is TGTGCCAGCAGTGAACCACCAGGGACGGGGGGGAATGAAAAACTGTTTTTT. As protein: CASSEPPGTGGNEKLFF.

The rearrangement uses TRBV13 and TRBJ1-4; D is unclear. V was trimmed by 5 bases and J by 8 bases, leaving 15 bases between them. The germline V gene has CDR1 PRHDT and CDR2 FYEKMQ (reference sequence). There are 14 residues in the CDR3. CDR3 protein: CASSLDPGGEKLFF. DNA of the CDR3: TGTGCCAGCAGCCTCGACCCAGGCGGGGAAAAACTGTTTTTT.

The rearrangement links TRBV5-1 to TRBJ2-7; 10 bases align to TRBD1. CDR1 SGHRS and CDR2 YFSETQ come from the germline V gene. The CDR3 consists of 15 residues. Unmatched junction bases numbered 3, after V lost 0 bases and J lost 3 bases. The CDR3 protein is CASSLGRTGGYEQYF. For the CDR3, the DNA is TGCGCCAGCAGCTTGGGTCGGACAGGGGGCTACGAGCAGTACTTC.

The chain carries TRBV19 and TRBJ2-1; 7 bases are shared with TRBD2. Trimming removed 3 bases from V and 7 bases from J; junction bases left unmatched: 6. The germline V gene encodes CDR1 LNHDA and CDR2 SQIVND (reference sequence). The CDR3 runs to 14 residues. CDR3: CASSMWGGGNEQFF. CDR3 DNA sequence: TGTGCCAGTAGTATGTGGGGCGGGGGTAATGAGCAGTTCTTC.

V usage is TRBV7-7 and J usage is TRBJ2-1; the match to TRBD2 covers 8 bases. The CDR3 runs to 15 residues. The germline V gene has CDR1 SSHAT and CDR2 FNYEAQ (reference sequence). V shed 5 bases, J shed 3 bases, and the junction held 6 bases outside the gene matches. The CDR3 region is CASSPGLGVYNEQFF. As DNA, the CDR3 is TGTGCCAGCAGCCCGGGACTAGGGGTCTACAATGAGCAGTTCTTC.

This clone is a singleton in its sample. The chain joins TRBV30 to TRBJ1-4; D unclear. Trimming took 3 bases from V and 8 from J, leaving 16 bases between them. This CDR3 contains 14 residues. Germline V CDR1 and CDR2: GTSNPN, SVGIG (reference sequence). The CDR3: CAWRPPGRGEKLFF. For the CDR3, the DNA is TGTGCCTGGAGGCCCCCCGGGCGCGGGGAAAAACTGTTTTTT. Drawing the rest from reference TRBV30 and TRBJ1-4, the complete variable domain is SQTIHQWPATLVQPVGSPLSLECTVEGTSNPNLYWYRQAAGRGLQLLFYSVGIGQISSEVPQNLSASRPQDRQFILSSKKLLLSDSGFYLCAWRPPGRGEKLFFGSGTQLSVL.

A single count supports this clone. This rearrangement joins TRBV4-3 to TRBJ2-1; D unresolved. This CDR3 is 13 amino acids long. The V and J ends lost 1 base and 8 bases respectively, with 9 bases between them. Per the germline V gene, CDR1 is LGHNA and CDR2 is YSLEER. The CDR3 reads CASSQGSRYEQFF. The CDR3 DNA is TGCGCCAGCAGCCAAGGATCGAGGTATGAGCAGTTCTTC.

The chain recombines TRBV25-1 with TRBJ2-3; D is possibly TRBD2 (6 bases). Germline V gene lookup returns CDR1 MGHDK and CDR2 SYGVNS. V lost 4 bases and J 5 bases, leaving 19 bases between the germline ends. The CDR3 has 16 amino acids. In nucleotides, the CDR3 is TGTGCCAGCAGTGCTAATAGAGGCGGGATGGGAGATACGCAGTATTTT. Protein product: CASSANRGGMGDTQYF.